The 26 T cell receptor beta chains below were found in one sample sequenced in a study of brain T cells in children with intractable seizures. Clones were sequenced by immunoSEQ multiplex PCR, and TCRdb holds only the in-frame ones, with some missing. The sample includes some 80,000 clones, about 93% seen only once; the top ten take around 24%. This specimen consisted of peripheral blood, obtained at surgery. The receptors stem from a girl aged 2 to 10 with Rasmussen encephalitis and intractable seizures.

The CDR3 is CASSLPGTRGGELFF. In DNA form, the CDR3 reads TGTGCCAGCAGTTTACCCGGGACTCGGGGCGGGGAGCTGTTTTTT. This chain joins TRBV28 and TRBJ2-2; D possibly corresponds to TRBD2 (6 bases). Germline V gene lookup returns CDR1 MDHEN and CDR2 SYDVKM. Trimming cost V 2 bases and J 7 bases, with 14 bases left between them. The CDR3 loop spans 15 amino acids.

The genes are TRBV11-1 and TRBJ1-4; D is possibly TRBD1 (6 bases). CDR1 SGHAT and CDR2 FQDESV come from the germline V gene (reference sequence). The CDR3 is 15 amino acids. With 5 bases removed from V and 7 bases from J, the gap between germline ends came to 17 bases. CDR3 nucleotide sequence: TGTGCCAGCAGCCCCACACCGACAGGCGCTGAAAAACTGTTTTTT. Translating it yields CASSPTPTGAEKLFF.

The V call is TRBV4-1, the J call TRBJ2-1, with 12 nucleotides matching TRBD2. Germline V gene data show CDR1 as MGHRA and CDR2 as YSYEKL. The CDR3 is 16 amino acids. Trimming cost V 0 bases and J 4 bases; bases outside gene matches: 1. CDR3 DNA sequence: TGCGCCAGCAGCCAAGAAACTAGCGGGGGGTACAATGAGCAGTTCTTC. This encodes CASSQETSGGYNEQFF.

In its sample, this clone was seen once. This sequence joins TRBV5-6 and TRBJ1-2; TRBD1 aligns across 10 bases. The CDR3 consists of 15 residues. Germline-derived CDR1 and CDR2 are SGHDT and YYEEEE. J gave up 5 bases and V 5 bases, and 9 bases lay outside the gene matches. The CDR3 protein is CASSPTGTGDYGYTF. The CDR3, as DNA: TGTGCCAGCAGTCCAACCGGGACAGGGGATTATGGCTACACCTTC.

The rearrangement uses TRBV28 and TRBJ2-1; TRBD1 matches at 10 bases. V was clipped by 2 bases and J by 6 bases; unmatched bases: 1. The CDR3 is made up of 14 amino acids. Germline values: CDR1 MDHEN, CDR2 SYDVKM. The CDR3 DNA sequence: TGTGCCAGCAGTTTAGGGACAGGGGTCAATGAGCAGTTCTTC. The encoded protein is CASSLGTGVNEQFF.

J is TRBJ1-4 and V is TRBV2; D gene ambiguous. V lost 3 bases to trimming and J lost 7 bases, with 21 bases between them. This CDR3 is 17 amino acids long. Looked up from germline, CDR1 is SNHLY and CDR2 is FYNNEI. In nucleotides, the CDR3 is TGTGCCAGCAGTGAGAGTGGTCTCCTGAATCGCATTGAAAAACTGTTTTTT. Translation gives CASSESGLLNRIEKLFF. The variable domain in full, completed from reference TRBV2 and TRBJ1-4, reads EPEVTQTPSHQVTQMGQEVILRCVPISNHLYFYWYRQILGQKVEFLVSFYNNEISEKSEIFDDQFSVERPDGSNFTLKIRSTKLEDSAMYFCASSESGLLNRIEKLFFGSGTQLSVL.

V usage is TRBV24-1 and J usage is TRBJ1-2; 7 bases agree with TRBD1. V dropped 2 bases and J dropped 5; count of bases not matched to a gene: 10. CDR1 KGHDR and CDR2 SFDVKD come from the germline V gene. The CDR3 runs 16 residues. The CDR3 region has the DNA TGTGCCACCAGTGATTCTGCGACAGGGTATTATTATGGCTACACCTTC. It specifies CATSDSATGYYYGYTF.

V gene TRBV4-1 combines with J gene TRBJ1-2; 9 positions agree with TRBD1. The V and J ends lost 3 bases and 4 bases, in that order; junction bases with no gene match: 9. The CDR3 sequence is 16 residues long. Germline lookup yields CDR1 MGHRA and CDR2 YSYEKL. CDR3 protein: CASSHRGTGRTYGYTF. The DNA of the CDR3 is TGCGCCAGCAGCCACCGTGGGACAGGGAGGACCTATGGCTACACCTTC.

V is TRBV7-9 and J is TRBJ2-2; D call uncertain. Germline V gene data show CDR1 as SEHNR and CDR2 as FQNEAQ (reference sequence). The CDR3 contains 14 residues. Deletions cut 1 base from V and 2 bases from J, with 5 bases between. CDR3 in DNA: TGTGCCAGCAGCTTAGTCGGTAACACCGGGGAGCTGTTTTTT. Its protein product is CASSLVGNTGELFF.

This chain joins TRBV6-1 and TRBJ1-5, with 7 nucleotides matching TRBD1. CDR3 length equals 16 residues. Germline values: CDR1 MNHNS, CDR2 SASEGT. J lost 6 bases, V lost 2 bases, and 10 bases had no gene match. CDR3 residues: CASSELPGGFGQPQHF. The CDR3 bases are TGTGCCAGCAGTGAACTCCCAGGGGGATTCGGTCAGCCCCAGCATTTT.

The V and J genes are TRBV29-1 and TRBJ1-1, with D unclear. Per the germline V gene, CDR1 is SQVTM and CDR2 is ANQGSEA. V lost 0 bases, J lost 3 bases, and 20 bases lay in between. The CDR3 runs to 17 residues. CDR3 sequence: CSVEDPVGVRPDTEAFF. The CDR3 nucleotides are TGCAGCGTTGAAGATCCCGTCGGGGTAAGGCCGGACACTGAAGCTTTCTTT. The whole variable domain, remainder taken from reference TRBV29-1 and TRBJ1-1, is SAVISQKPSRDICQRGTSLTIQCQVDSQVTMMFWYRQQPGQSLTLIATANQGSEATYESGFVIDKFPISRPNLTFSTLTVSNMSPEDSSIYLCSVEDPVGVRPDTEAFFGQGTRLTVV.

This clone was counted once. The genes are TRBV12-3 or TRBV12-4 and TRBJ1-2; D not resolved. This CDR3 comprises 13 residues. V lost 6 bases and J lost 4, with 12 bases in between. CDR3 protein: CASRPDGVYGYTF. Written as DNA, the CDR3 is TGTGCCAGCAGACCGGACGGGGTCTATGGCTACACCTTC.

The chain employs TRBV11-3 and TRBJ2-1; 8 bases are a match to TRBD2. Germline V gene sequence: CDR1 SGHNT, CDR2 YENEEA. The CDR3 extends over 14 amino acids. V trimming: 2 bases; J trimming: 9 bases; junction bases outside the gene matches: 6. In DNA, the CDR3 is TGTGCCAGCAGCTTATCAGCGGGAGTAAGTGAGCAGTTCTTC. Protein product: CASSLSAGVSEQFF.

The chain recombines TRBV15 with TRBJ2-1, with 8 nucleotides matching TRBD2. Germline CDR1 and CDR2: LNHNV and YYDKDF (reference sequence). This CDR3 region has 13 residues. Trimming took 2 bases from V and 10 from J; bases not matched to a gene: 4. The CDR3 coding sequence is TGTGCCACCAGCAGATCTATAGCGGGAGAGCAGTTCTTC. This codes for CATSRSIAGEQFF.

The CDR3 loop is CASSQKKAGLNTEAFF. In DNA form, the CDR3 reads TGTGCCAGCAGCCAAAAAAAAGCGGGGTTGAACACTGAAGCTTTCTTT. This rearrangement joins TRBV14 to TRBJ1-1; D call uncertain. The V end was cut by 2 bases, the J end by 0 bases, with 13 bases between. The germline V gene encodes CDR1 SGHDN and CDR2 FVKESK. The CDR3 has 16 residues.

This clone has a single count. The chain carries TRBV7-8 and TRBJ2-3; tentatively, D is TRBD1 or TRBD2 (5 bases each). With 3 bases removed from V and 1 base from J, the gap between germline ends came to 11 bases. The CDR3 is made up of 15 amino acids. CDR1 is SGHVS, CDR2 FQNEAQ, per germline. The CDR3 loop reads CASSFRDDGTDTQYF. CDR3 bases: TGTGCCAGCAGCTTCCGGGACGACGGCACAGATACGCAGTATTTT.

The chain joins TRBV28 to TRBJ1-6; 7 positions match TRBD1. The CDR3 runs 15 residues. Germline CDR1 MDHEN, CDR2 SYDVKM. Losses at the gene ends were 5 bases for V and 5 bases for J; bases not matched to a gene: 6. CDR3 amino acids: CASSPPGTDNSPLHF. The DNA for the CDR3 is TGTGCCAGCAGTCCCCCCGGGACAGATAATTCACCCCTCCACTTT. Full variable domain (missing parts from reference TRBV28 and TRBJ1-6): DVKVTQSSRYLVKRTGEKVFLECVQDMDHENMFWYRQDPGLGLRLIYFSYDVKMKEKGDIPEGYSVSREKKERFSLILESASTNQTSMYLCASSPPGTDNSPLHFGNGTRLTVT.

This chain uses TRBV5-1 with TRBJ2-3; 9 bases match TRBD2. There are 16 residues in the CDR3. V was clipped by 4 bases and J by 2 bases; unmatched bases: 8. The germline CDR1 and CDR2 sequences are SGHRS and YFSETQ. This chain's CDR3 is CASSRGLAEFTDTQYF. In DNA form, the CDR3 reads TGCGCCAGCAGCCGGGGACTAGCAGAATTCACAGATACGCAGTATTTT.

The CDR3 protein is CASSRQLNTEAFF. The CDR3, as DNA: TGTGCCAGCAGTCGACAGCTGAACACTGAAGCTTTCTTT. The V and J genes are TRBV27 and TRBJ1-1; a weak D match, TRBD1 (5 bases). This CDR3 contains 13 residues. Trimming removed 5 bases from V and 0 bases from J, with 7 bases in between. CDR1 and CDR2 from the germline V gene are MNHEY and SMNVEV (reference sequence).

The rearrangement links TRBV29-1 to TRBJ1-2; TRBD1 agrees at 12 bases. The germline V gene has CDR1 SQVTM and CDR2 ANQGSEA. With V trimmed by 7 bases and J by 7 bases, 7 bases remained unmatched. The CDR3 is 13 residues long. CDR3 in DNA: TGCAGCGGATCGGGACAGGGGGCGGGTGGCTACACCTTC. It is translated as CSGSGQGAGGYTF.

In the case of this clone: Other DNA sequences in this sample translate to the same CDR3. This sequence joins TRBV2 and TRBJ1-2; 10 bases are a match to TRBD1. Germline V CDR1 and CDR2: SNHLY, FYNNEI. The J segment lost 4 bases and the V segment lost 3 bases, leaving 2 bases of the junction unmatched. The CDR3 loop spans 14 amino acids. This chain's CDR3 is CASSERTGGYGYTF. CDR3 coding DNA: TGTGCCAGCAGTGAGAGGACAGGGGGCTATGGCTACACCTTC. Filled out from reference TRBV2 and TRBJ1-2, the complete variable domain reads EPEVTQTPSHQVTQMGQEVILRCVPISNHLYFYWYRQILGQKVEFLVSFYNNEISEKSEIFDDQFSVERPDGSNFTLKIRSTKLEDSAMYFCASSERTGGYGYTFGSGTRLTVV.

The chain recombines TRBV19 with TRBJ1-2; D uncertain. CDR3 length equals 12 residues. Trimming removed 4 bases from V and 4 bases from J, with 7 bases in between. The germline gives CDR1 LNHDA, CDR2 SQIVND (reference sequence). The CDR3 nucleotides read TGTGCCAGTAGTAGAGGAGCCTATGGCTACACCTTC. This translates into CASSRGAYGYTF.

This chain uses TRBV7-9 with TRBJ2-1; the D gene is possibly TRBD2 (6 bases). CDR3 length equals 14 residues. V was trimmed by 3 bases and J by 7 bases, leaving 13 bases between them. Germline loops: CDR1 SEHNR, CDR2 FQNEAQ (reference sequence). CDR3 in DNA: TGTGCCAGCAGCTTTACGGGAGATCGGAATGAGCAGTTCTTC. Translating it yields CASSFTGDRNEQFF.

In its sample, this clone was seen once. The chain joins TRBV5-4 to TRBJ2-6; D gene unclear. Looked up from germline, CDR1 is SGHNT and CDR2 is YYREEE (reference sequence). The germline V and J ends were trimmed by 4 bases and 1 base, with 6 bases remaining between them. This CDR3 contains 14 residues. The CDR3, as DNA: TGTGCCAGCAGCAGGTGGTCTGGGGCCAACGTCCTGACTTTC. Its translation is CASSRWSGANVLTF. Full variable domain (missing parts from reference TRBV5-4 and TRBJ2-6): ETGVTQSPTHLIKTRGQQVTLRCSSQSGHNTVSWYQQALGQGPQFIFQYYREEENGRGNFPPRFSGLQFPNYSSELNVNALELDDSALYLCASSRWSGANVLTFGAGSRLTVL.

The genes are TRBV24-1 and TRBJ2-1, with 11 positions matching TRBD2. The CDR3 runs 16 residues. V lost 3 bases and J lost 5; bases outside the gene matches: 5. Germline values: CDR1 KGHDR, CDR2 SFDVKD. The CDR3 DNA reads as TGTGCCACCAGTGATGAGGGGACTAGCGGAAACAATGAGCAGTTCTTC. This sequence encodes CATSDEGTSGNNEQFF.

CDR3 coding DNA: TGTGCCAGCAGATCCGCTGGGGATACGCAGTATTTT. This gives the protein CASRSAGDTQYF. The chain carries TRBV28 and TRBJ2-3; no firm D call. The CDR3 length is 12 residues. The V end lost 6 bases, the J end lost 6 bases, and 10 bases lay between the germline ends. Germline-derived CDR1 and CDR2 are MDHEN and SYDVKM.